This TCR beta chain was sequenced in a study of T cell repertoires in cytomegalovirus infection. The wider study: CMV epitopes used comprised recently identified HLA-C-restricted ones and well-studied HLA-B-restricted ones. CMV infection and matching HLA type were both indicated by public TCR beta signatures.

On this clonotype itself: Its antigen is unknown.

Broader study findings: In two of eight donors, the top clonotype was HLA-C-restricted CMV-specific.

One entry per CDR3 protein results from TCRdb running MiXCR on the reads. The sample records 200,000 or so distinct CDR3 sequences, 35% to 40% being singletons. CDR3 length: 15 amino acids. Trimming stripped 10 bases from V and 0 bases from J, with 18 bases between. The genes are TRBV12-3 or TRBV12-4 and TRBJ1-1, with D possibly matching TRBD1 (6 bases). The receptor comes from a human donor in good health (CMV status not recorded). Some clones in this sample may be carry-over from other donors' samples. The source material was CD8+ T cells from cultured PBMCs, sampled from culture after CMV antigen stimulation. The CDR3 loop is CATLKSWDMNTEAFF. DNA of the CDR3: TGTGCCACCCTAAAGAGCTGGGACATGAACACTGAAGCTTTCTTT.